The 19 T cell receptor beta chains below all came from one sample that was sequenced in a study of T cell repertoires in cytomegalovirus infection. TCRdb itself ran the reads through MiXCR, one entry per CDR3 protein. The data contain some 450,000 distinct CDR3 sequences, around 32% of them singletons. Sequenced material: PBMCs. These receptors were collected from a human donor in good health (CMV status not recorded). Some clones in this sample may be carry-over from other donors' samples.

The sample holds a few counts of this clonotype. The chain is built from TRBV6-6 and TRBJ1-6, with unresolved D. The CDR3 runs to 13 residues. Germline CDR1 reads MNHNY; CDR2 reads SVGAGI (reference sequence). V was clipped by 8 bases and J by 5 bases, with 10 bases between them. In DNA, the CDR3 is TGTGCCAGCGTCGTGCAGGATAATTCACCCCTCCACTTT. Translated: CASVVQDNSPLHF.

The CDR3 reads CASSEWDVQETQYF. The CDR3 nucleotides read TGCGCCAGCAGCGAATGGGACGTCCAAGAGACCCAGTACTTC. The V call is TRBV10-1, the J call TRBJ2-5; D may correspond to TRBD1 or TRBD2 (5 bases each). Deletions cut 6 bases from V and 1 base from J, with 12 bases between. The CDR3 extends over 14 amino acids. CDR1 and CDR2 (germline): WNHNN, SYGVQD (reference sequence).

This clonotype was seen at least ten times. This chain connects TRBV12-3 or TRBV12-4 to TRBJ1-1; maybe TRBD1 (5 bases). The CDR3 totals 15 residues. The V gene lost 1 base and the J gene lost 3 bases, with 12 bases spanning the gap. This chain's CDR3 is CASSLGGVDHTEAFF. Written as DNA, the CDR3 is TGTGCCAGCAGTTTAGGGGGCGTGGATCACACTGAAGCTTTCTTT.

Note on this clonotype: The junction shows a germline mismatch at one end, possibly a read error. J is TRBJ2-5 and V is TRBV11-2; 15 nucleotides agree with TRBD2. Germline V gives CDR1 SGHAT, CDR2 FQNNGV. This CDR3 is 18 amino acids long. The CDR3 nucleotides read TGTGCCAGCAGCCTCGGACTAGCGGGGGGGCCGGGGCAAGACACCCAGTACTTC. It specifies CASSLGLAGGPGQDTQYF. The whole variable domain, remainder taken from reference TRBV11-2 and TRBJ2-5, is EAGVAQSPRYKIIEKRQSVAFWCNPISGHATLYWYQQILGQGPKLLIQFQNNGVVDDSQLPKDRFSAERLKGVDSTLKIQPAKLEDSAVYLCASSLGLAGGPGQDTQYFGPGTRLLVL.

The chain recombines TRBV6-2 or TRBV6-3 with TRBJ2-1; 7 bases align to TRBD1. The CDR3 extends over 16 amino acids. The J segment lost 0 bases and the V segment lost 4 bases, leaving 6 bases of the junction unmatched. CDR1 MNHEY and CDR2 SVGEGT come from the germline V gene. The CDR3 region has the DNA TGTGCCAGCAGTTCCGTCACAGGGGTCTCCTACAATGAGCAGTTCTTC. This encodes CASSSVTGVSYNEQFF.

This clonotype was seen ten or more times. The V gene is TRBV7-9, the J gene TRBJ1-4; D ambiguous. CDR1 SEHNR and CDR2 FQNEAQ come from the germline V gene (reference sequence). This CDR3 is built from 15 residues. Trimming removed 5 bases at V and 7 bases at J, with 17 bases between. DNA for the CDR3: TGTGCCAGCAGCCCAGGATCATCTGTTCGTGAAAAACTGTTTTTT. Translating gives CASSPGSSVREKLFF.

This sequence joins TRBV6-5 and TRBJ2-3; D tentatively fits TRBD1 or TRBD2 (6 bases each). The V end lost 5 bases, the J end lost 7 bases, and 22 bases lay between the germline ends. CDR3 length: 16 residues. Per the germline V gene, CDR1 is MNHEY and CDR2 is SVGAGI. CDR3 nucleotides: TGTGCCAGCAGTCATAGGGGGGCACCCGATCCTTATACGCAGTATTTT. This gives the protein CASSHRGAPDPYTQYF.

There are many counts of this clonotype. Its ends do not fully match the called genes, so a read error is possible. The V call is TRBV12-3 or TRBV12-4, the J call TRBJ2-5; D may be TRBD2 (7 bases). CDR3 length: 13 amino acids. The CDR3 nucleotides are TGTGCCAGCAGTCCGGGGGGCCAAAAGACCCAGTACTTC. Translated: CASSPGGQKTQYF.

The rearrangement uses TRBV6-2 or TRBV6-3 and TRBJ2-5; TRBD1 or TRBD2 may be the D gene (6 bases each). V gave up 5 bases and J gave up 7 bases, with 17 bases separating them. Germline CDR1 is MNHEY and CDR2 is SVGEGT. The CDR3 length is 14 residues. The CDR3 here is CASSQGTGAPTQYF. The CDR3 DNA reads as TGTGCCAGCAGTCAGGGGACGGGAGCACCGACCCAGTACTTC.

The chain joins TRBV7-4 to TRBJ2-3; D remains ambiguous. Germline V gives CDR1 SGHVT, CDR2 SQSDAQ. The CDR3 is 15 amino acids. V was cut by 3 bases and J by 4 bases, with 14 bases left in between. CDR3 in amino acids: CASSLGWLVADTQYF. Here the CDR3 DNA reads TGTGCCAGCAGCTTGGGGTGGCTAGTGGCAGATACGCAGTATTTT.

This clonotype was seen a handful of times. This sequence joins TRBV24-1 and TRBJ2-1, with TRBD1 matching over 7 bases. This CDR3 is built from 15 residues. The trim removed 3 bases at V and 12 bases at J, leaving 13 bases unmatched. Per the germline V gene, CDR1 is KGHDR and CDR2 is SFDVKD. CDR3 nucleotide sequence: TGTGCCACCAGTGATCCAGCCGGGACAGTGTCGGGGCAGTTCTTC. It codes for CATSDPAGTVSGQFF.

This clonotype came up a few times. The rearrangement uses TRBV6-5 and TRBJ2-7, with 9 bases that match TRBD1. With V trimmed by 6 bases and J by 4 bases, 7 bases remained unmatched. Germline CDR1 reads MNHEY; CDR2 reads SVGAGI. CDR3 length: 14 residues. CDR3 bases: TGTGCCAGCAGGCCGGACAGGGGAGGATACGAGCAGTACTTC. Amino acid sequence: CASRPDRGGYEQYF.

This rearrangement joins TRBV12-3 or TRBV12-4 to TRBJ2-3; D not resolved. V was clipped by 6 bases and J by 5 bases, with 6 bases between them. The CDR3 contains 11 residues. DNA for the CDR3: TGTGCCAGCAGGGGCGTAGATACGCAGTATTTT. It translates to CASRGVDTQYF.

The chain recombines TRBV6-2 or TRBV6-3 with TRBJ2-3; D is undetermined. CDR3 length: 15 amino acids. CDR1 is MNHEY, CDR2 SVGEGT, per germline. With 4 bases removed from V and 6 bases from J, the gap between germline ends came to 17 bases. CDR3 nucleotides: TGTGCCAGCAGTTCGCCGACAAGCCTGAGGGATACGCAGTATTTT. Translated: CASSSPTSLRDTQYF.

This clonotype was observed many times. The chain employs TRBV7-2 and TRBJ2-3; D is possibly TRBD2 (6 bases). The V end was cut by 3 bases, the J end by 8 bases, with 18 bases between. CDR1 is SGHTA, CDR2 FQGNSA, per germline. CDR3 length equals 15 residues. The CDR3 sequence is CASSFQMGKRATQYF. CDR3 in DNA: TGTGCCAGCAGCTTTCAGATGGGCAAGCGGGCTACGCAGTATTTT.

This clonotype showed up just a few times. The J gene is TRBJ2-5, the V gene TRBV9; D is uncertain. CDR3 size: 13 residues. Trimming removed 4 bases at V and 2 bases at J, with 9 bases between. Germline V lookup: CDR1 SGDLS, CDR2 YYNGEE. The CDR3 coding sequence is TGTGCCAGCAGCCCTCCGGTTCAAGAGACCCAGTACTTC. Amino acids: CASSPPVQETQYF.

The chain carries TRBV2 and TRBJ1-2; 10 bases align to TRBD1. The V and J ends lost 3 bases and 6 bases, in that order; junction bases with no gene match: 10. The V gene's germline CDR1 is SNHLY and CDR2 FYNNEI. The CDR3 consists of 16 residues. DNA of the CDR3: TGTGCCAGCAGTGATGGGACAGGGGCGAACAGGGATGGCTACACCTTC. Translated, it gives CASSDGTGANRDGYTF.

V and J are TRBV20-1 and TRBJ1-1, with a possible D match to TRBD1 (6 bases). Germline CDR1 DFQATT, CDR2 SNEGSKA (reference sequence). There are 14 residues in the CDR3. V gave up 3 bases and J gave up 6 bases, with 17 bases separating them. The CDR3 sequence is CSARQKQGYAEAFF. The CDR3 DNA sequence: TGCAGTGCTAGGCAGAAACAGGGTTACGCTGAAGCTTTCTTT.

Concerning this clonotype itself: A much larger clone sits a single nucleotide away, making a read error possible. V gene TRBV10-2 combines with J gene TRBJ1-2, with 10 bases fitting TRBD1. This CDR3 spans 14 amino acids. Germline V gene data show CDR1 as WSHSY and CDR2 as SAAADI. The trim removed 4 bases at V and 7 bases at J, leaving 6 bases unmatched. CDR3 sequence reads: CASSVWTGGGGYTF. Here the CDR3 DNA reads TGCGCCAGCAGTGTATGGACAGGGGGTGGTGGCTACACCTTC.